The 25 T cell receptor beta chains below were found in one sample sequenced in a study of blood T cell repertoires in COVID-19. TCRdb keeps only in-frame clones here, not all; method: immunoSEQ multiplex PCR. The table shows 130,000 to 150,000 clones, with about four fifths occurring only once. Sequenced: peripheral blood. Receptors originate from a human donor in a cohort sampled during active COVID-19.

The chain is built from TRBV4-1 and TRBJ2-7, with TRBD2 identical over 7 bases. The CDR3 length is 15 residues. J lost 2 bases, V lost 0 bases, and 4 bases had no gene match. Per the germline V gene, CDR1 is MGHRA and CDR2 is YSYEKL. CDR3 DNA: TGCGCCAGCAGCCAAGATGGGGAGGGGACCTACGAGCAGTACGTC. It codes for CASSQDGEGTYEQYV.

The DNA of the CDR3 is TGTGCCAGCAGTCAGATGTATGCCGCCTACGAGCAGTACTTC. Protein: CASSQMYAAYEQYF. The chain joins TRBV6-5 to TRBJ2-7; D ambiguous. Trimming pared 5 bases from V and 2 bases from J, leaving 13 bases between. CDR1 and CDR2 (germline): MNHEY, SVGAGI. The CDR3 has 14 residues.

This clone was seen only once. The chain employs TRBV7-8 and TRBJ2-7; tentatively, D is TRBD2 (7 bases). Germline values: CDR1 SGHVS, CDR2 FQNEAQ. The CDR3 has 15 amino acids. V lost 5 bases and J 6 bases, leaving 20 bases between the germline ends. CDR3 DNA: TGTGCCAGCAGCCAGCCCCCCGGGGGGCGGGCCGAGCAGTACGTC. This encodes CASSQPPGGRAEQYV.

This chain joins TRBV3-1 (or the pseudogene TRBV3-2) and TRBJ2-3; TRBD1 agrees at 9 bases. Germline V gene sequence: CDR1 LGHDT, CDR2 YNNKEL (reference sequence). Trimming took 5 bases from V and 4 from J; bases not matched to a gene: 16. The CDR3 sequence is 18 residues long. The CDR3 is CASSVTITGTGLADTQYF. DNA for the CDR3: TGTGCCAGCAGCGTCACCATCACCGGGACAGGGCTGGCAGATACGCAGTATTTT.

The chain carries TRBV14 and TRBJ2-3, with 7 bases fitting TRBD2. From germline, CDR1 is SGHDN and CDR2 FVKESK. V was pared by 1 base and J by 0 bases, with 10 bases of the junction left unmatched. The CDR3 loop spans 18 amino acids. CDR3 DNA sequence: TGTGCCAGCAGCCAAGCCCTGGGAGGGATGACTAGCACAGATACGCAGTATTTT. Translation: CASSQALGGMTSTDTQYF.

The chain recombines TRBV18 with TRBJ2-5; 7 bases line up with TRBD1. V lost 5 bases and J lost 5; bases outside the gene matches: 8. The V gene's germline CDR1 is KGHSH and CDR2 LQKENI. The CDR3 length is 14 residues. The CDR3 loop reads CASSFTGEGETQYF. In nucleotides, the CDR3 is TGTGCCAGCTCATTCACAGGGGAAGGGGAGACCCAGTACTTC.

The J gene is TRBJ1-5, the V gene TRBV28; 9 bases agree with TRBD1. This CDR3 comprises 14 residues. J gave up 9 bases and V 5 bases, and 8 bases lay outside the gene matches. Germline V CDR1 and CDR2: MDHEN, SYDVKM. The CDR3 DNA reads TGTGCCAGCAGTCATGGGACAGGGCGCTCGCCCCAGCATTTT. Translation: CASSHGTGRSPQHF.

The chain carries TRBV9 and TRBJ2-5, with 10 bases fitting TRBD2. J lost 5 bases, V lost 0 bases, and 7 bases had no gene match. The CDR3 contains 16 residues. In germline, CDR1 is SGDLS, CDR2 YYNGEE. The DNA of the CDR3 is TGTGCCAGCAGCGTAGATGCTAGCGGGGGTCGGGAGACCCAGTACTTC. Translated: CASSVDASGGRETQYF.

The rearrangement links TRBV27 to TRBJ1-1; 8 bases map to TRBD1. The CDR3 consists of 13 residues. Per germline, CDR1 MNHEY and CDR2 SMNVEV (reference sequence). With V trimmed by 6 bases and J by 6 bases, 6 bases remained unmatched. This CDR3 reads CASRLTGEAEAFF. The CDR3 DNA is TGTGCCAGCAGGCTGACAGGGGAAGCTGAAGCTTTCTTT.

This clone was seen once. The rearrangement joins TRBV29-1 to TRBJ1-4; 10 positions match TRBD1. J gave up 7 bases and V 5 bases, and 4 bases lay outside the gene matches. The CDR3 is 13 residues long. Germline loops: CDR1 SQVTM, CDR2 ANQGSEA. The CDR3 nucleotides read TGCAGCGTTAAGGGGACAGGGGCTGAAAAACTGTTTTTT. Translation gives CSVKGTGAEKLFF.

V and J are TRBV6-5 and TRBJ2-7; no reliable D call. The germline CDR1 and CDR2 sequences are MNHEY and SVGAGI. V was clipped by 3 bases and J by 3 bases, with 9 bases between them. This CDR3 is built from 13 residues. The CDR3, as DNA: TGTGCCAGCAGTTATCTGGGCTACTACGAGCAGTACTTC. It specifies CASSYLGYYEQYF.

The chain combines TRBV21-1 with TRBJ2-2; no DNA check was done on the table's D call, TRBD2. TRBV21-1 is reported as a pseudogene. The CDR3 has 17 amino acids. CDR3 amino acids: CASSAKRAGVNTGELFF. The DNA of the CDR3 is TGTGCCAGCAGCGCGAAAAGAGCGGGGGTTAACACCGGGGAGCTGTTTTTT.

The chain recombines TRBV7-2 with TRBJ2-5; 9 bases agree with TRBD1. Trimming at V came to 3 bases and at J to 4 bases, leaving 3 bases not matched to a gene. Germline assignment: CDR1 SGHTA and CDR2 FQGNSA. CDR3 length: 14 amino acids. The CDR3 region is CASSLQTGGETQYF. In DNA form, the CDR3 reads TGTGCCAGCAGCTTGCAGACAGGGGGAGAGACCCAGTACTTC.

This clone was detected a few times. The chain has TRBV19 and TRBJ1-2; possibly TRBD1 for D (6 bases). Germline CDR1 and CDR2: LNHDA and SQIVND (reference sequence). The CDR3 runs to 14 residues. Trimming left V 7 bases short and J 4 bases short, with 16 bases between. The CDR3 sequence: CASTMTGQSYGYTF. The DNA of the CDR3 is TGTGCCAGTACAATGACAGGTCAATCCTATGGCTACACCTTC.

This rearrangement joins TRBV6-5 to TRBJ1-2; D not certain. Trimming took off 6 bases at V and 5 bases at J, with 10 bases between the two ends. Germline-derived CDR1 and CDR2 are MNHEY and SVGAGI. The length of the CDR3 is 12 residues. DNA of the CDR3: TGTGCCAGCAGACTGCAAACTTATGGCTACACCTTC. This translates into CASRLQTYGYTF.

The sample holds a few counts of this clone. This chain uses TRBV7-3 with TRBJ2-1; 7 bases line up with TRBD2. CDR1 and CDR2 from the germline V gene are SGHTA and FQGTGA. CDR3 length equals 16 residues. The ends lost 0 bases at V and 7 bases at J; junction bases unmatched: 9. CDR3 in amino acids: CASSLTGRGTWNEQFF. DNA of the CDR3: TGTGCCAGCAGCTTAACGGGGCGGGGGACTTGGAATGAGCAGTTCTTC.

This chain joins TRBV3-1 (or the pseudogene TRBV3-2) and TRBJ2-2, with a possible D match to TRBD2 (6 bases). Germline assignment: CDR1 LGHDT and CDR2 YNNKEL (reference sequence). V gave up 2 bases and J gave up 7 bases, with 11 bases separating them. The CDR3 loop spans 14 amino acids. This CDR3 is CASSQRESGGELFF. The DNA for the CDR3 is TGTGCCAGCAGCCAACGGGAGTCCGGCGGGGAGCTGTTTTTT.

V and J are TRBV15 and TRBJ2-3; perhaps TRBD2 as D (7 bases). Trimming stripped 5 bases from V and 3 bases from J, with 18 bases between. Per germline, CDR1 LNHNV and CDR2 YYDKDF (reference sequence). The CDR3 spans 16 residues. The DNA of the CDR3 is TGTGCCACCAGCCAGATAAGAGGGGGGGGGACAGATACGCAGTATTTT. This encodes CATSQIRGGGTDTQYF.

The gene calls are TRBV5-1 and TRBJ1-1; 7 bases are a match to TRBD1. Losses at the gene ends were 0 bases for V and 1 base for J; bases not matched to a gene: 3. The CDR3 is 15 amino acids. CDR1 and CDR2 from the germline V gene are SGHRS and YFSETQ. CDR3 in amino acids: CASSLARQGNTEAFF. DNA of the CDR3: TGCGCCAGCAGCTTGGCCAGACAGGGGAACACTGAAGCTTTCTTT.

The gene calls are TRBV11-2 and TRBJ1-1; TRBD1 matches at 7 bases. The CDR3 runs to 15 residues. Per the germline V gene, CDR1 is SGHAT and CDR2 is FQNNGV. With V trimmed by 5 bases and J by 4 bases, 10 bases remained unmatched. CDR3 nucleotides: TGTGCCAGCAGCATAGGGACAGCCCTTTCCACTGAAGCTTTCTTT. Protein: CASSIGTALSTEAFF. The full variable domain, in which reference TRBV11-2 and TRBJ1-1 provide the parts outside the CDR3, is EAGVAQSPRYKIIEKRQSVAFWCNPISGHATLYWYQQILGQGPKLLIQFQNNGVVDDSQLPKDRFSAERLKGVDSTLKIQPAKLEDSAVYLCASSIGTALSTEAFFGQGTRLTVV.

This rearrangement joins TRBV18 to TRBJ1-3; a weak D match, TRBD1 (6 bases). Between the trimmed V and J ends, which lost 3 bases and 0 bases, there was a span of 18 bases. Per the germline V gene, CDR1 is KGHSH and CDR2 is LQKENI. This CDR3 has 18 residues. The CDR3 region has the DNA TGTGCCAGCTCACCCTACTCTCTGAGGGGGGGCTCTGGAAACACCATATATTTT. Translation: CASSPYSLRGGSGNTIYF.

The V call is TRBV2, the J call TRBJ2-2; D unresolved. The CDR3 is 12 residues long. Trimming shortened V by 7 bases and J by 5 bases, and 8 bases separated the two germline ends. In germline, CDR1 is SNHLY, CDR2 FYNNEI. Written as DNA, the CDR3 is TGTGCCAGCAAGGAGTTTACCGGGGAGCTGTTTTTT. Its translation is CASKEFTGELFF.

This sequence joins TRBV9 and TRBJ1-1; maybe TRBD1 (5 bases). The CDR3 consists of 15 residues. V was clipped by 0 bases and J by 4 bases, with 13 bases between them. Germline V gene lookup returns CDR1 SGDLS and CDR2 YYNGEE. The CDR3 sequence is CASSVESGQGTEAFF. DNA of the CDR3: TGTGCCAGCAGCGTAGAGTCCGGTCAGGGCACTGAAGCTTTCTTT.

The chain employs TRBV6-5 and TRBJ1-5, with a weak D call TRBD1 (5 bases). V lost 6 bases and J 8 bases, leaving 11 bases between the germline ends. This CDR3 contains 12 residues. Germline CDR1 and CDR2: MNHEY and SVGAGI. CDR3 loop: CASRAGGKPQHF. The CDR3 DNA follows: TGTGCCAGCAGGGCGGGGGGTAAGCCCCAGCATTTT.

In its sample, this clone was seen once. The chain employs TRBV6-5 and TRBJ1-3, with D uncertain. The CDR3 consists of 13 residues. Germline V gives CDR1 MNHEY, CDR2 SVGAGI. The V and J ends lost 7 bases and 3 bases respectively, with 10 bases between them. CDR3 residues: CASNNGFGNTIYF. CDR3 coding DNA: TGTGCCAGCAATAACGGGTTTGGAAACACCATATATTTT.